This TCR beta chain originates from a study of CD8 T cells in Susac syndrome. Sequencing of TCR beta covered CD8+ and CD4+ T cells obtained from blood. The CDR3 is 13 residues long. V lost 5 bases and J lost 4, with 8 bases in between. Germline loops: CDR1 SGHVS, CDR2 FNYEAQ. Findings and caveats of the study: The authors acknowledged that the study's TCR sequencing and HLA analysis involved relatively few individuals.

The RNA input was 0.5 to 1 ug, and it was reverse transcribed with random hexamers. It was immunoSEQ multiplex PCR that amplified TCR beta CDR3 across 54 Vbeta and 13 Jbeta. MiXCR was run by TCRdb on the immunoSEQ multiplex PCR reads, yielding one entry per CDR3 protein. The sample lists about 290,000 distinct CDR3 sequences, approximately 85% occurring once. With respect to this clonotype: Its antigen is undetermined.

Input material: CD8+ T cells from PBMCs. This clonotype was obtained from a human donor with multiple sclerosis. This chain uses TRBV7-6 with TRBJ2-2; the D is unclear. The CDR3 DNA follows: TGTGCCAGCAGCGCATCCGTCACCGGGGAGCTGTTTTTT. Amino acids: CASSASVTGELFF.